This T cell receptor (beta chain) originates from a study of CD8+ T cells in alopecia areata (dated by TCRdb to about 2018). About the investigation overall: In both human patients and the C3H/HeJ mouse model, the study applied high-throughput TCRbeta sequencing to look at T cell clonal expansion in alopecia areata. On the human side, TCRbeta sequencing was run on scalp tissue and on sorted CD4+ and CD8+ peripheral blood T cells from healthy controls and from alopecia areata patients with either patchy or totalis/universalis disease. Scalp clonality was compared among normal scalp (n=4), patchy alopecia areata scalp (n=8), and alopecia totalis/universalis scalp (n=8). RNA was extracted with the PAXgene miRNA kit for fixed scalp, the miRNeasy kit for PBMCs, and the RNeasy kit for mouse skin. immunoSEQ multiplex PCR using 35 Vbeta forward primers and 13 Jbeta reverse primers was used to amplify TCRbeta CDR3 regions. The study at large found these results: Compared with normal scalp, lesional scalp had higher clonality and more expanded CD8+ clones, particularly in alopecia totalis/universalis, a pattern that suggests antigenic drive. Shared TCR sequences between patients were less evident than in mice, which may be partly attributable to HLA diversity in the patient population. Scalp TCR repertoire analysis is complicated because resident alphabeta T cells in normal human skin are also sequenced, whereas mouse skin is dominated by gammadelta T cells.

Trimmed from V: 2 bases; trimmed from J: 4 bases; junction bases lacking a gene match: 13. Reading from cysteine to phenylalanine, the CDR3 counts 17 amino acids. The retained sequence is limited to the CDR3, 51 bases, with the frame set at the first base. Via the germline V gene, CDR1 is LGHNA and CDR2 YNFKEQ. PBMCs were separated by density centrifugation and stained for CD3, CD4 and CD8, after which CD4+ and CD8+ T cells were sorted on a FACSAria. Unaffected controls provided scalp biopsies and blood samples. This clone has a single count. The antigen it binds to is not known. One base away there is no much larger clone; base qualities are not given. The library was made by the immunoSEQ multiplex PCR assay. RNA was extracted from all samples and reverse transcribed into cDNA as template for TCR sequencing. SuperScript III was used for first-strand cDNA synthesis, primed with a 2:1 mix of oligo-dT and random hexamers. Amplification bias was assessed with a synthetic immune receptor repertoire, and residual bias was removed computationally. Turning to the authors' computational methods: After raw reads were preprocessed to remove errors, the CDR3 was defined following IMGT conventions as running from the conserved cysteine to phenylalanine. Clonality was computed as 1 minus the Shannon entropy, with the entropy normalized by log2 of the number of productive unique TCRs. Whether scalp clones were CD4 or CD8 was inferred by matching scalp TCRbeta sequences against CD4 and CD8 repertoires sorted from blood. Drawn from immuneACCESS, this table holds only the in-frame rearrangements with V and J called that TCRdb kept. Clones are partly lost; checked studies trace under half to an unresolved V gene and leave the rest unexplained. V and J calls plus clone size are reproduced from that table; the DNA served to infer D and trimming. The sample table records roughly 100,000 clones; 55% of these occur just once. The leading ten clones occupy 7.5% to 9% of the sample.

The sample consisted of CD4+ T cells sorted from blood. This receptor chain uses TRBV4-2 and TRBJ1-2; 7 nucleotides in the junction match TRBD1. The clonotype was recovered from a human donor in good health. The nucleotide sequence is TGTGCCAGCAGCCAACAAAAAAGACAGGGATTAGGCTATGGCTACACCTTC. Its amino acids are CASSQQKRQGLGYGYTF.